The rows below give T cell receptor beta chains drawn from one sample of a study of beta chain features in type 1 diabetes. The assay was immunoSEQ multiplex PCR, and TCRdb's table has in-frame clones only and misses some. The table lists roughly 450,000 clones, approximately 15% of them singletons, with roughly 0.038% in the top ten. The source material was naive CD4+ T cells from blood. These receptors were collected from a man aged 30-40 years in good health. The CDR3 runs from the conserved cysteine through the conserved F or W. A D gene is named only where the DNA matches it firmly. Clone size is given for some rows only: seen once, a few or many times, or a class if the clone is expanded.

CDR3nt: TGTGCCTGGAGTGTATACCGTGTCGGGGAGCTGTTTTTT
CDR3aa: CAWSVYRVGELFF
v_gene: TRBV30
j_gene: TRBJ2-2
d_gene: -
abundance: -

CDR3nt: TGTGCCAGCAGCACTACAGAGAACACTGAAGCTTTCTTT
CDR3aa: CASSTTENTEAFF
v_gene: TRBV7-9
j_gene: TRBJ1-1
d_gene: -
abundance: -

CDR3nt: TGTGCCTGGAGTACCGCGGGTGAAGCTTTCTTT
CDR3aa: CAWSTAGEAFF
v_gene: TRBV30
j_gene: TRBJ1-1
d_gene: -
abundance: -

CDR3nt: TGTGCCAGCGGGACAGTCTATAATTCACCCCTCCACTTT
CDR3aa: CASGTVYNSPLHF
v_gene: TRBV19
j_gene: TRBJ1-6
d_gene: TRBD1
abundance: -

CDR3nt: TGTGCCAGCAGCTTGGTCGGGGGCATTGGGCAGTTCTTC
CDR3aa: CASSLVGGIGQFF
v_gene: TRBV5-4
j_gene: TRBJ2-1
d_gene: -
abundance: -

CDR3nt: TGTGCCAGCAGCTTAGCAGGGGCAGATACGCAGTATTTT
CDR3aa: CASSLAGADTQYF
v_gene: TRBV7-3
j_gene: TRBJ2-3
d_gene: -
abundance: -

CDR3nt: TGTGCCAGCCACCGGACAGGGGACTACAATGAGCAGTTCTTC
CDR3aa: CASHRTGDYNEQFF
v_gene: TRBV25-1
j_gene: TRBJ2-1
d_gene: TRBD1
abundance: few

CDR3nt: TGTGCCAGCTCACCTTGGGCGTCCAGCTCCTACAATGAGCAGTTCTTC
CDR3aa: CASSPWASSSYNEQFF
v_gene: TRBV18
j_gene: TRBJ2-1
d_gene: -
abundance: many

CDR3nt: TGCGCCAGCAGCCAATCCGGGACTAGCAAAAGCACAGATACGCAGTATTTT
CDR3aa: CASSQSGTSKSTDTQYF
v_gene: TRBV4-3
j_gene: TRBJ2-3
d_gene: TRBD2
abundance: few

CDR3nt: TGTGCCATCAGTGAGGGGACAGGCTCGCGGAGTGAGCAGTTCTTC
CDR3aa: CAISEGTGSRSEQFF
v_gene: TRBV10-3
j_gene: TRBJ2-1
d_gene: TRBD1
abundance: few

CDR3nt: TGTGCCAGCAGCCCTAGCGGGGCCACCTACAATGAGCAGTTCTTC
CDR3aa: CASSPSGATYNEQFF
v_gene: TRBV7-6
j_gene: TRBJ2-1
d_gene: TRBD2
abundance: -

CDR3nt: TGTGCCAGCAGTGAGGAGAGCGGCGAGCAGTACTTC
CDR3aa: CASSEESGEQYF
v_gene: TRBV2
j_gene: TRBJ2-7
d_gene: -
abundance: -

CDR3nt: TGTGCCATCAGAGACAATGAGCAGTTCTTC
CDR3aa: CAIRDNEQFF
v_gene: TRBV10-3
j_gene: TRBJ2-1
d_gene: -
abundance: few

CDR3nt: TGTGCCAGCTCACCAGGGTGGGGCACTGAAGCTTTCTTT
CDR3aa: CASSPGWGTEAFF
v_gene: TRBV18
j_gene: TRBJ1-1
d_gene: -
abundance: few

CDR3nt: TGTGCCAGCAGCGTAGGACTAGCGGGGGTGGGTGAGCAGTTCTTC
CDR3aa: CASSVGLAGVGEQFF
v_gene: TRBV9
j_gene: TRBJ2-1
d_gene: TRBD2
abundance: few

CDR3nt: TGCAGCGTCGGGACAGCCCCCGCCTACGAGCAGTACTTC
CDR3aa: CSVGTAPAYEQYF
v_gene: TRBV29-1
j_gene: TRBJ2-7
d_gene: TRBD1
abundance: -

CDR3nt: TGTGCCAGCAGCCCCCGAGGAACTCCACGACAGTCCTACGAGCAGTACTTC
CDR3aa: CASSPRGTPRQSYEQYF
v_gene: TRBV9
j_gene: TRBJ2-7
d_gene: -
abundance: -

CDR3nt: TGCAGCGCCAACCTCGGGGTGAACACTGAAGCTTTCTTT
CDR3aa: CSANLGVNTEAFF
v_gene: TRBV29-1
j_gene: TRBJ1-1
d_gene: -
abundance: few

CDR3nt: TGTGCCAGCAGATCCCTCGGAAATGAGCAGTTCTTC
CDR3aa: CASRSLGNEQFF
v_gene: TRBV28
j_gene: TRBJ2-1
d_gene: -
abundance: few

CDR3nt: TGTGCCAGCAGGGAGTTCTTGGAACCCCTCCACTTT
CDR3aa: CASREFLEPLHF
v_gene: TRBV2
j_gene: TRBJ1-6
d_gene: -
abundance: -

CDR3nt: TGCGCCAGCAGCGGGACAGGGGGAGTCGGCGGCTACACCTTC
CDR3aa: CASSGTGGVGGYTF
v_gene: TRBV5-1
j_gene: TRBJ1-2
d_gene: TRBD1
abundance: few

CDR3nt: TGCGCCAGCAGCTTGGAGCCAAACACAGATACGCAGTATTTT
CDR3aa: CASSLEPNTDTQYF
v_gene: TRBV5-1
j_gene: TRBJ2-3
d_gene: -
abundance: -

CDR3nt: TGTGCCAGCAGCACCGGAGGGACAGGAAATGAAAAACTGTTTTTT
CDR3aa: CASSTGGTGNEKLFF
v_gene: TRBV9
j_gene: TRBJ1-4
d_gene: TRBD1
abundance: few

CDR3nt: TGTGCCAGCAGCTACGCCAACAGGGCTGAAAAACTGTTTTTT
CDR3aa: CASSYANRAEKLFF
v_gene: TRBV7-9
j_gene: TRBJ1-4
d_gene: -
abundance: few

CDR3nt: TGTGCCAGCAGTGATTCCCGAGTAGGCAATGAGCAGTTCTTC
CDR3aa: CASSDSRVGNEQFF
v_gene: TRBV25-1
j_gene: TRBJ2-1
d_gene: -
abundance: -

CDR3nt: TGCGCCAGCAGTGCTCGATCGGGTGCGAAGACTGAAGCTTTCTTT
CDR3aa: CASSARSGAKTEAFF
v_gene: TRBV5-1
j_gene: TRBJ1-1
d_gene: -
abundance: -

CDR3nt: TGTGCCAGTAAAAGGCGGGAGAGCGCAGATACGCAGTATTTT
CDR3aa: CASKRRESADTQYF
v_gene: TRBV19
j_gene: TRBJ2-3
d_gene: TRBD2
abundance: few

CDR3nt: TGTGCCACCAGCGGACAGGGGAGCAATCAGCCCCAGCATTTT
CDR3aa: CATSGQGSNQPQHF
v_gene: TRBV15
j_gene: TRBJ1-5
d_gene: TRBD1
abundance: few

CDR3nt: TGCGCCAGCAGTGAGGCCGGGGGATCCTACGAGCAGTACTTC
CDR3aa: CASSEAGGSYEQYF
v_gene: TRBV5-1
j_gene: TRBJ2-7
d_gene: -
abundance: -

CDR3nt: TGCGCCAGCAGCTTAGGAAGGGGAAACATTCAGTACTTC
CDR3aa: CASSLGRGNIQYF
v_gene: TRBV5-1
j_gene: TRBJ2-4
d_gene: -
abundance: -

CDR3nt: TGCAGTGGGGGCTCTGGAAACACCATATATTTT
CDR3aa: CSGGSGNTIYF
v_gene: TRBV20-1
j_gene: TRBJ1-3
d_gene: -
abundance: -

CDR3nt: TGTGCCAGCATAAAAACGAGGGTCACTGAAGCTTTCTTT
CDR3aa: CASIKTRVTEAFF
v_gene: TRBV13
j_gene: TRBJ1-1
d_gene: -
abundance: -

CDR3nt: TGTGCCAGCAGTTTCCTAGCGGGAGGGGAGCAGTTCTTC
CDR3aa: CASSFLAGGEQFF
v_gene: TRBV27
j_gene: TRBJ2-1
d_gene: TRBD2
abundance: few

CDR3nt: TGCGCCAGCAGCGAAGACAGGGGGCGCGCGGCAGATACGCAGTATTTT
CDR3aa: CASSEDRGRAADTQYF
v_gene: TRBV5-1
j_gene: TRBJ2-3
d_gene: TRBD1
abundance: few

CDR3nt: TGTGCTAGTGGTTTGGTCGAGGGTAGGGGGCCGAATGAGCAGTTCTTC
CDR3aa: CASGLVEGRGPNEQFF
v_gene: TRBV12-5
j_gene: TRBJ2-1
d_gene: TRBD1
abundance: -

CDR3nt: TGCGCCAGCAGCTTGCAGGGGTTGAAAGAGACCCAGTACTTC
CDR3aa: CASSLQGLKETQYF
v_gene: TRBV5-1
j_gene: TRBJ2-5
d_gene: -
abundance: -

CDR3nt: TGTGCCAGCAGTGAAATGGGGGGAACTCCTTCCAATGAGCAGTTCTTC
CDR3aa: CASSEMGGTPSNEQFF
v_gene: TRBV25-1
j_gene: TRBJ2-1
d_gene: -
abundance: few

CDR3nt: TGTGCCAGCAGTTACTCGTGGGTTGGAGCCGGGGAGCTGTTTTTT
CDR3aa: CASSYSWVGAGELFF
v_gene: TRBV6-5
j_gene: TRBJ2-2
d_gene: -
abundance: few

CDR3nt: TGCGCCAGCAGCTTGGCAGTGTGGGGGGCCGATCATGGCAATGAGCAGTTCTTC
CDR3aa: CASSLAVWGADHGNEQFF
v_gene: TRBV5-1
j_gene: TRBJ2-1
d_gene: -
abundance: few

CDR3nt: TGTGCCAGCTCACTCCGGGACAGCTCCTACAATGAGCAGTTCTTC
CDR3aa: CASSLRDSSYNEQFF
v_gene: TRBV18
j_gene: TRBJ2-1
d_gene: TRBD1
abundance: few

CDR3nt: TGCGCCAGCAGCCAAGTACGAGGAAACACCATATATTTT
CDR3aa: CASSQVRGNTIYF
v_gene: TRBV4-1
j_gene: TRBJ1-3
d_gene: -
abundance: -

CDR3nt: TGTGCCAGCAGCTTAGTTACTAGCGGGAGGTCAAGGTACAATGAGCAGTTCTTC
CDR3aa: CASSLVTSGRSRYNEQFF
v_gene: TRBV7-2
j_gene: TRBJ2-1
d_gene: TRBD2
abundance: -

CDR3nt: TGTGCCAGCAGCTTATCTCGGAGACAGCCCCAGCATTTT
CDR3aa: CASSLSRRQPQHF
v_gene: TRBV13
j_gene: TRBJ1-5
d_gene: -
abundance: few

CDR3nt: TGTGCCAGCAGCTCAGGGCAAGAGACCCAGTACTTC
CDR3aa: CASSSGQETQYF
v_gene: TRBV21-1
j_gene: TRBJ2-5
d_gene: -
abundance: -

CDR3nt: TGTGCCAGCAGCGTAAGCGGGACCAGAACAGATACGCAGTATTTT
CDR3aa: CASSVSGTRTDTQYF
v_gene: TRBV9
j_gene: TRBJ2-3
d_gene: TRBD2
abundance: few